This T cell receptor beta chain was recovered during a study of T cells after posttransplantation cyclophosphamide. This related bone marrow graft donor gave peripheral blood on the day of marrow donation. Profiling relied on immunoSEQ multiplex PCR, and the TCRdb table lists in-frame clones only, not all of them. The data contain some 64,000 clones, just under 95% of them seen just once; the ten biggest clones take up around 3.1%. Comment on this clone: No antigen is known for it.

The germline CDR1 and CDR2 sequences are SGHDT and YYEEEE. The CDR3 sequence is 13 residues long. The trim removed 5 bases at V and 4 bases at J, leaving 4 bases unmatched. Whole-study findings and limits: Recipient CMV seropositivity and CMV reactivation strongly tracked TRB clonality. TRB overlap between skin or GI tissue T cells and blood was limited. Donor CD8+ memory clones often dominated recipient blood repertoires at later times.

The sequenced material came from PBMCs. The chain has TRBV5-6 and TRBJ1-1, with 8 bases aligning to TRBD1. This TCR derives from a woman in her twenties or thirties in good health and a related stem cell transplant donor. The DNA for the CDR3 is TGTGCCAGCAGTTTACAGGGGGGCACTGAAGCTTTCTTT. Translated, it gives CASSLQGGTEAFF. Using reference TRBV5-6 and TRBJ1-1 for the parts outside the CDR3, the full variable domain is DAGVTQSPTHLIKTRGQQVTLRCSPKSGHDTVSWYQQALGQGPQFIFQYYEEEERQRGNFPDRFSGHQFPNYSSELNVNALLLGDSALYLCASSLQGGTEAFFGQGTRLTVV.